These T cell receptor beta chains were read from a single sample in a study of cytomegalovirus exposure and HLA in healthy donors. Sequencing was performed with immunoSEQ multiplex PCR; in TCRdb, only in-frame clones are kept and a portion is missing. The table shows roughly 84,000 clones, with more than 50% occurring only once. Sequenced: PBMCs. These receptors were taken from a woman in her forties in good health and CMV-seropositive. Each CDR3 is given with its conserved first and last residue.

TRBV19	TRBJ2-5	CASSGSGQGRTQYF
TRBV5-4	TRBJ2-3	CASSQGGRSSTDTQYF
TRBV5-6	TRBJ2-1	CASSFWTFEYNEQFF
TRBV28	TRBJ2-2	CASSFHIPGELFF
TRBV28	TRBJ2-7	CASSLQGAPPRRYF
TRBV2	TRBJ2-7	CASNRDRVDEQYF
TRBV2	TRBJ1-2	CASSDTIIGDSGTNYGYTF
TRBV9	TRBJ1-1	CASSDLNTEAFF
TRBV27	TRBJ1-6	CASSSRTFLYNSPLHF
TRBV9	TRBJ1-2	CASSVVPGASYGYTF
TRBV2	TRBJ1-1	CASSDRQGWSTEAFF
TRBV9	TRBJ2-7	CASSVASYSYEQYF
TRBV5-1	TRBJ2-7	CASSRGGGNGEQYF
TRBV10-3	TRBJ2-7	CAISERGTSWDEQYF
TRBV10-3	TRBJ2-7	CAISAERADYEQYF
TRBV30	TRBJ2-5	CAWSVGLAGGPWGETQYF
TRBV2	TRBJ2-7	CASSERGGAYF
TRBV11-2	TRBJ2-1	CASSFPLAPAPFF
TRBV5-1	TRBJ2-7	CASTAGTGLYEQYF
TRBV14	TRBJ2-7	CASSRNQGSYEQYF
TRBV27	TRBJ2-7	CASRPLTAYEGEQYF
TRBV9	TRBJ2-2	CASRGSSGSTGELFF
TRBV30	TRBJ1-2	CAWSVRFRDGYTF
TRBV14	TRBJ1-2	CASSQDRQPVTYGYTF
TRBV18	TRBJ1-1	CASSPAGLDTEAFF
TRBV4-1	TRBJ1-1	CASSQVAGVNTEAFF
TRBV7-2	TRBJ2-7	CASSLGQVAYEQYF
TRBV6-4	TRBJ2-5	CASSDSPDVNFQETQYF
TRBV2	TRBJ2-7	CASERQRDGTYEQYF
TRBV18	TRBJ2-1	CASSLIADSYNEQFF
TRBV29-1	TRBJ2-5	CSVEIGRRETQYF
TRBV28	TRBJ1-4	CASSQQGEKLFF
TRBV7-9	TRBJ1-2	CASSLGGSLNYGYTF
TRBV28	TRBJ1-4	CASSLTGPNEKLFF
TRBV7-9	TRBJ2-1	CASSLLLAVNEQFF
TRBV18	TRBJ2-7	CASSPPGRDFSYEQYF
TRBV5-4	TRBJ2-3	CASGPGGRAGDTQYF
TRBV7-9	TRBJ1-2	CASSLGAPTGSTGYGYTF
TRBV13	TRBJ2-5	CASSFSVARTSGNQETQYF
TRBV27	TRBJ2-7	CASSFGQGGFNEQYF
TRBV5-4	TRBJ1-1	CASRGQENTEAFF
TRBV28	TRBJ1-1	CASSPGGGETEAFF
TRBV13	TRBJ2-7	CASKLGRTGRTYEQYF
TRBV7-9	TRBJ2-7	CASSPFAGSGEQYF
TRBV7-7	TRBJ2-5	CASSLGGSPGTQYF
TRBV7-2	TRBJ1-5	CASSLLRGYQPQHF
TRBV28	TRBJ1-5	CASSFYGSGGLYSNQPQHF
TRBV7-9	TRBJ1-1	CASLRQGRSTEAFF
TRBV18	TRBJ1-1	CASSQGQGALNTEAFF
TRBV18	TRBJ2-2	CASSLTSGSGTGELFF